A selection of T cell receptor beta chains follows, all from one sample in a study of blood T cell repertoires in COVID-19. This table comes from immunoSEQ multiplex PCR, and its TCRdb copy is limited to in-frame clones, with some not included. The data contain 250,000 to 400,000 clones, around 88% of them singletons. Sequencing was done on a sample of peripheral blood. These receptors all come from a woman aged 25-40 years with COVID-19, enrolled during active disease. Both conserved end residues are part of each CDR3. Each record gives: CDR3 DNA, CDR3 protein, D gene, J gene, clone size, V gene. A D gene is named only where the DNA matches it firmly. Where a row states a size, it is once, few, many or the class of an expanded clone; other rows omit it.

cdr3_nt: TGTGCCAGCAGCTTGGACCTAGGGGGTATATGGGGCTACACCTTC
cdr3_aa: CASSLDLGGIWGYTF
d_call: NA
j_call: TRBJ1-2
clone_size: NA
v_call: TRBV5-4

cdr3_nt: TGTGCCACCAGCAGAGAGATGGGGACAGGGTACGGAACTGAAGCTTTCTTT
cdr3_aa: CATSREMGTGYGTEAFF
d_call: TRBD1
j_call: TRBJ1-1
clone_size: NA
v_call: TRBV15

cdr3_nt: TGTGCCAGCAGCGAAGACAGGGGCATCACTGAAGCTTTCTTT
cdr3_aa: CASSEDRGITEAFF
d_call: TRBD1
j_call: TRBJ1-1
clone_size: few
v_call: TRBV2

cdr3_nt: TGTGCCATCAGTGTCAGCGGACTAGCGGGACAAGGCTCCGGGGAGCTGTTTTTT
cdr3_aa: CAISVSGLAGQGSGELFF
d_call: TRBD2
j_call: TRBJ2-2
clone_size: NA
v_call: TRBV10-3

cdr3_nt: TGTGCCAGCAGTGCCCGACTAGCGGGGGGGCCCTTCAATGAGCAGTTCTTC
cdr3_aa: CASSARLAGGPFNEQFF
d_call: TRBD2
j_call: TRBJ2-1
clone_size: NA
v_call: TRBV6-1

cdr3_nt: TGCAGCGTTGCCCCTCCGGGGGGCCTCACCTACAATGAGCAGTTCTTC
cdr3_aa: CSVAPPGGLTYNEQFF
d_call: NA
j_call: TRBJ2-1
clone_size: NA
v_call: TRBV29-1

cdr3_nt: TGTGCCAGCAGAGGTCAGGGGAATAGGCCCCAGCATTTT
cdr3_aa: CASRGQGNRPQHF
d_call: NA
j_call: TRBJ1-5
clone_size: NA
v_call: TRBV6-5

cdr3_nt: TGTGCCAGCAGTAGGGGACTTCTGACCGGGGAGCTGTTTTTT
cdr3_aa: CASSRGLLTGELFF
d_call: NA
j_call: TRBJ2-2
clone_size: NA
v_call: TRBV27

cdr3_nt: TGTGCCAGCAGTTCGGACAGTCTCTATGGCTACACCTTC
cdr3_aa: CASSSDSLYGYTF
d_call: NA
j_call: TRBJ1-2
clone_size: NA
v_call: TRBV6-5

cdr3_nt: TGCGCCAGCAGCCAAGAAGCCTCAGCGCATCAGCCCCAGCATTTT
cdr3_aa: CASSQEASAHQPQHF
d_call: NA
j_call: TRBJ1-5
clone_size: NA
v_call: TRBV4-3

cdr3_nt: TGTGCCAGCAGGACAGGGAAGTCTGAAAAACTGTTTTTT
cdr3_aa: CASRTGKSEKLFF
d_call: TRBD1
j_call: TRBJ1-4
clone_size: NA
v_call: TRBV6-5

cdr3_nt: TGTGCCACCAGTGACCAGACAGGGCACGGCTACACCTTC
cdr3_aa: CATSDQTGHGYTF
d_call: TRBD1
j_call: TRBJ1-2
clone_size: NA
v_call: TRBV24-1

cdr3_nt: TGTGCCAGCAGCCCAAGTCTCGGGCTAGCGGGGGGTTCCTCCTACGAGCAGTACTTC
cdr3_aa: CASSPSLGLAGGSSYEQYF
d_call: TRBD2
j_call: TRBJ2-7
clone_size: NA
v_call: TRBV3-1/TRBV3-2

cdr3_nt: TGTGCCAGCTCACCCGATACTCAGGGGGCAAGTCCGTATGGCTACACCTTC
cdr3_aa: CASSPDTQGASPYGYTF
d_call: TRBD1
j_call: TRBJ1-2
clone_size: NA
v_call: TRBV18

cdr3_nt: TGTGCCAGCACCTACGGTGGGTCAGGGGCGACGTCGATCTGGGGCACTGAAGCTTTCTTT
cdr3_aa: CASTYGGSGATSIWGTEAFF
d_call: NA
j_call: TRBJ1-1
clone_size: NA
v_call: TRBV6-6

cdr3_nt: TGTGCCAGCAGCGCCGAGGGACAGGGCTATGGCTACACCTTC
cdr3_aa: CASSAEGQGYGYTF
d_call: TRBD1
j_call: TRBJ1-2
clone_size: NA
v_call: TRBV7-2

cdr3_nt: TGCGCCAGCAACGAGGGGACAGGGGGGATGAACACTGAAGCTTTCTTT
cdr3_aa: CASNEGTGGMNTEAFF
d_call: TRBD1
j_call: TRBJ1-1
clone_size: NA
v_call: TRBV5-1

cdr3_nt: TGTGCCAGCAGCCCCCTCCAGGGTTTGGTTGGCTACACCTTC
cdr3_aa: CASSPLQGLVGYTF
d_call: NA
j_call: TRBJ1-2
clone_size: NA
v_call: TRBV14

cdr3_nt: TGTGCCTGGAGTCGACTTTCGGCTAACTATGGCTACACCTTC
cdr3_aa: CAWSRLSANYGYTF
d_call: NA
j_call: TRBJ1-2
clone_size: NA
v_call: TRBV30

cdr3_nt: TGTGCCAGCAGCCAAGATCATCCTAGCGGGGGAGGTACAGGGACCCAGTACTTC
cdr3_aa: CASSQDHPSGGGTGTQYF
d_call: TRBD2
j_call: TRBJ2-5
clone_size: NA
v_call: TRBV4-2

cdr3_nt: TGTGCCAGCAGCCCCAGGACAGGGGGCCGAGAAAAACTGTTTTTT
cdr3_aa: CASSPRTGGREKLFF
d_call: TRBD1
j_call: TRBJ1-4
clone_size: NA
v_call: TRBV5-6

cdr3_nt: TGCGCCAGCAGCCACACTCAGGACAGATATGGCTACACCTTC
cdr3_aa: CASSHTQDRYGYTF
d_call: NA
j_call: TRBJ1-2
clone_size: NA
v_call: TRBV4-3

cdr3_nt: TGTGCCAGCAGCCAAGAACGAGGGAACTATGGCTACACCTTC
cdr3_aa: CASSQERGNYGYTF
d_call: NA
j_call: TRBJ1-2
clone_size: NA
v_call: TRBV4-2

cdr3_nt: TGTGCTAGTGGCTCCACAGGGGCCTCCTATAATTCACCCCTCCACTTT
cdr3_aa: CASGSTGASYNSPLHF
d_call: TRBD1
j_call: TRBJ1-6
clone_size: few
v_call: TRBV12-5

cdr3_nt: TGTGCCAGCAGTGCGAACGGTGCAACTAATGAAAAACTGTTTTTT
cdr3_aa: CASSANGATNEKLFF
d_call: NA
j_call: TRBJ1-4
clone_size: NA
v_call: TRBV25-1

cdr3_nt: TGTGCCAGCAGCATTGACAGAATTAACACTGAAGCTTTCTTT
cdr3_aa: CASSIDRINTEAFF
d_call: NA
j_call: TRBJ1-1
clone_size: once
v_call: TRBV2